Listed here are 5 T cell receptor beta chains from one sample, sequenced in a study of tumor-infiltrating lymphocytes in oesophageal squamous cell carcinoma. One entry per CDR3 protein results from TCRdb running MiXCR on the PCR reads. The data show around 13,000 distinct CDR3 sequences, under 65% seen once. The specimen was esophageal tumor tissue. These receptors were taken from a female donor with esophageal squamous cell carcinoma.

The chain is built from TRBV7-9 and TRBJ2-5, with D maybe TRBD1 (6 bases). The end of the DNA fits TRBJ2-1 better, so the J call may be wrong. Looked up from germline, CDR1 is SEHNR and CDR2 is FQNEAQ (reference sequence). CDR3 length: 15 residues. The CDR3 loop is CASSRTELNYNEQFF. CDR3 DNA: TGTGCCAGCAGCCGGACAGAACTGAATTACAATGAGCAGTTCTTC.

The sample holds many counts of this clonotype. V is TRBV27 and J is TRBJ1-5; D remains unclear. The CDR3 covers 15 residues. CDR1 MNHEY and CDR2 SMNVEV come from the germline V gene (reference sequence). Trimming stripped 0 bases from V and 0 bases from J, with 6 bases between. CDR3 residues: CASSLSPYSNQPQHF. For the CDR3, the DNA is TGTGCCAGCAGTTTATCCCCTTATAGCAATCAGCCCCAGCATTTT.

This clonotype occurred a few times. The J gene is TRBJ2-5, the V gene TRBV24-1, with 10 positions matching TRBD2. Looked up from germline, CDR1 is KGHDR and CDR2 is SFDVKD. This CDR3 has 15 amino acids. Trimming removed 4 bases from V and 3 bases from J; junction bases left unmatched: 4. CDR3 nucleotides: TGTGCCACCAGTGAACTAACTAGCGGGAAAGAGACCCAGTACTTC. Translated: CATSELTSGKETQYF.

The V and J genes are TRBV12-3 or TRBV12-4 and TRBJ2-3; unclear D gene. Trimming cost V 0 bases and J 0 bases, with 16 bases left between them. The CDR3 contains 18 residues. The CDR3 reads CASSLAQASIPSTDTQYF. The CDR3 DNA reads as TGTGCCAGCAGTTTAGCGCAGGCATCGATACCTAGCACAGATACGCAGTATTTT.

V and J are TRBV11-2 and TRBJ2-7, with 7 positions matching TRBD1. CDR1 SGHAT and CDR2 FQNNGV come from the germline V gene. V was pared by 4 bases and J by 4 bases, with 13 bases of the junction left unmatched. CDR3 size: 16 residues. This CDR3 reads CASSSGTEGADYEQYF. The CDR3 DNA reads as TGTGCCAGCAGCTCCGGGACAGAGGGCGCGGATTACGAGCAGTACTTC.